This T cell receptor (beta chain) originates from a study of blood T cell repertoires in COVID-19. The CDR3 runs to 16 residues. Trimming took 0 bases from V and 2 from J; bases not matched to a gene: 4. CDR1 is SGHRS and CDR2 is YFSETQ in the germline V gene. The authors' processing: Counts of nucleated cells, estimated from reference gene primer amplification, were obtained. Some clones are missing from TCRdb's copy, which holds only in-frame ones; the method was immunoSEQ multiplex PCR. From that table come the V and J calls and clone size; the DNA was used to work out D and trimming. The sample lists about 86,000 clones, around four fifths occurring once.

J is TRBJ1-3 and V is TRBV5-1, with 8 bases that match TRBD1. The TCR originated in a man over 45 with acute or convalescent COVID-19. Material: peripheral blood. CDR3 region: CASSLGSTGAGNTIYF. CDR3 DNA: TGCGCCAGCAGCTTGGGGTCGACAGGGGCTGGAAACACCATATATTTT.